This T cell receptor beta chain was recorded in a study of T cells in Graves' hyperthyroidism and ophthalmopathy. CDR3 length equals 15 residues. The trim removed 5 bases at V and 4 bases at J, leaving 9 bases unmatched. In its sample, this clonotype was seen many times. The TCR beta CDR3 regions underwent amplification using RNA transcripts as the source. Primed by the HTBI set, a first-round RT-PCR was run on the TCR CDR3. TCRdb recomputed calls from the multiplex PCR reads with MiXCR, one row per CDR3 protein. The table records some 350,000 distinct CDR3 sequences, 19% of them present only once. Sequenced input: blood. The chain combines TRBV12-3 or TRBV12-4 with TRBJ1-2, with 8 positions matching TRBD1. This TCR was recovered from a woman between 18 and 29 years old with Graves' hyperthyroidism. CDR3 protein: CASSANRGAVYGYTF. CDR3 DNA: TGTGCCAGCAGTGCGAACAGGGGGGCGGTCTATGGCTACACCTTC.